This T cell receptor beta chain comes out of a study of blood T cell repertoires in COVID-19. Original processing methods: It was from reference gene primer amplification that nucleated cell counts were estimated. The protocol was immunoSEQ multiplex PCR, while the TCRdb copy is restricted to in-frame clones and leaves out a portion. V and J calls and clone size come straight from that table; D and trimming were deduced from the DNA. Among about 240,000 clones listed, roughly 86% were seen once. V shed 6 bases, J shed 7 bases, and the junction held 6 bases outside the gene matches. Germline values: CDR1 MNHNY, CDR2 SVGAGI (reference sequence). The CDR3 covers 14 residues.

This TCR derives from a woman aged 35 to 49 with acute COVID-19. This chain connects TRBV6-6 to TRBJ2-2; 9 bases align to TRBD1. The sequencing input was PBMCs or T cells enriched from blood (not recorded which). CDR3 loop: CASRLQGAYGELFF. The CDR3 nucleotides are TGTGCCAGCAGGCTACAGGGGGCGTACGGGGAGCTGTTTTTT.